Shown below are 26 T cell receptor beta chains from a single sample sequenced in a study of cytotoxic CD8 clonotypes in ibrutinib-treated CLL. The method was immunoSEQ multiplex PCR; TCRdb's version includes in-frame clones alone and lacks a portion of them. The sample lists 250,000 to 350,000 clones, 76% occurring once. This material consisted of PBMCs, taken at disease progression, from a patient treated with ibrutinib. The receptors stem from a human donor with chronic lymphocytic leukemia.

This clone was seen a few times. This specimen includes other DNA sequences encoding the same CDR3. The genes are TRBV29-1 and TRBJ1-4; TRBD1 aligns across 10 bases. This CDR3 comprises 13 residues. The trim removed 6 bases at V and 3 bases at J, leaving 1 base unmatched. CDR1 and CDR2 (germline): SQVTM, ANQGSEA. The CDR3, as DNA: TGCAGCGTCGGGACAGGGGCTAATGAAAAACTGTTTTTT. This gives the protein CSVGTGANEKLFF.

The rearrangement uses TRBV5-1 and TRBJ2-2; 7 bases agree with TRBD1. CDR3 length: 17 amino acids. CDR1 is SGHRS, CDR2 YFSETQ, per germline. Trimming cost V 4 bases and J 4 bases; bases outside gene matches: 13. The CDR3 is CASSADPPGTATGELFF. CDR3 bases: TGCGCCAGCAGCGCCGACCCCCCGGGGACAGCCACCGGGGAGCTGTTTTTT.

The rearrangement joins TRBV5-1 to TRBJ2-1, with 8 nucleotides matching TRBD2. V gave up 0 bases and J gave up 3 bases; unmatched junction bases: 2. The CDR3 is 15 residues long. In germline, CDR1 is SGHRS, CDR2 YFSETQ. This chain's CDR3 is CASSLERGYYNEQFF. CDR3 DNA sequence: TGCGCCAGCAGCTTGGAGCGGGGGTACTACAATGAGCAGTTCTTC.

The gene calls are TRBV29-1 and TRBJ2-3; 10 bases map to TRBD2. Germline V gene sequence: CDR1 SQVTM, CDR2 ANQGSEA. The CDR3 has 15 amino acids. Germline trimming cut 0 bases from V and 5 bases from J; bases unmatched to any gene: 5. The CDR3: CSVEEGSGGLDTQYF. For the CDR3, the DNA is TGCAGCGTTGAAGAAGGTAGCGGGGGGTTAGATACGCAGTATTTT.

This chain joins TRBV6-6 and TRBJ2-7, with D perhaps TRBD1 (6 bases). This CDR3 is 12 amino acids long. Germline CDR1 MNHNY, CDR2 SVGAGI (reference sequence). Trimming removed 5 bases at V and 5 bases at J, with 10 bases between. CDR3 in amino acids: CASSTRGHEQYF. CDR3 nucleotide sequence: TGTGCCAGCAGTACCAGGGGCCACGAGCAGTACTTC.

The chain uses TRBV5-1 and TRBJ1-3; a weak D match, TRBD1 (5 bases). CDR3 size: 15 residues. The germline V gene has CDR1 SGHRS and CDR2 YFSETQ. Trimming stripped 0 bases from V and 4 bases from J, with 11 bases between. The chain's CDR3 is CASSLGGTRGNTIYF. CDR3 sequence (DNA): TGCGCCAGCAGCTTGGGGGGCACGAGGGGAAACACCATATATTTT.

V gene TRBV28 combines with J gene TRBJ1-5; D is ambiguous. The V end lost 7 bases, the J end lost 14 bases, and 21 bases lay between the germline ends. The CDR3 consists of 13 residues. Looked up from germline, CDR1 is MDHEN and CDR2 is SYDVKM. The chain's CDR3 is CASNGGRSRLEHF. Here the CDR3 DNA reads TGTGCCAGCAACGGCGGCAGGTCCCGTCTGGAGCATTTT.

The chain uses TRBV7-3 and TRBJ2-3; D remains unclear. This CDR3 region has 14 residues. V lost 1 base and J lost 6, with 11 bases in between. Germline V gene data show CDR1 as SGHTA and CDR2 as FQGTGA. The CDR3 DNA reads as TGTGCCAGCAGCTTAATTGGTTCTGGCGATACGCAGTATTTT. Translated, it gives CASSLIGSGDTQYF.

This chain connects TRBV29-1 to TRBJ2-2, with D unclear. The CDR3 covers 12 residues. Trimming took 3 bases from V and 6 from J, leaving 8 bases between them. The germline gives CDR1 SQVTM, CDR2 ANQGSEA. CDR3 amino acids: CSVEASAGELFF. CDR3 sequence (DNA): TGCAGCGTTGAGGCCTCGGCCGGGGAGCTGTTTTTT.

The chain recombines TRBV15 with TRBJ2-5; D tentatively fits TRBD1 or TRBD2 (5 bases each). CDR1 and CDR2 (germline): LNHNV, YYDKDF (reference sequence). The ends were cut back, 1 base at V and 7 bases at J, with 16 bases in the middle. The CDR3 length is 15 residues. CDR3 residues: CATSRGRGGAPTQYF. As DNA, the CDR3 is TGTGCCACCAGCAGAGGCCGGGGTGGGGCCCCGACCCAGTACTTC.

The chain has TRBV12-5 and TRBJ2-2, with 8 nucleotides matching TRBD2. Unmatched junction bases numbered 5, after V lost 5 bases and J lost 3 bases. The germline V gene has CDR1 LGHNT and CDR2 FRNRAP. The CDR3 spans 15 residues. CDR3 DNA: TGTGCTAGTGGTACCGGACTAGCATACACCGGGGAGCTGTTTTTT. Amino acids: CASGTGLAYTGELFF. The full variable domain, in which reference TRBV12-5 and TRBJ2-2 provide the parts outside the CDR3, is DARVTQTPRHKVTEMGQEVTMRCQPILGHNTVFWYRQTMMQGLELLAYFRNRAPLDDSGMPKDRFSAEMPDATLATLKIQPSEPRDSAVYFCASGTGLAYTGELFFGEGSRLTVL.

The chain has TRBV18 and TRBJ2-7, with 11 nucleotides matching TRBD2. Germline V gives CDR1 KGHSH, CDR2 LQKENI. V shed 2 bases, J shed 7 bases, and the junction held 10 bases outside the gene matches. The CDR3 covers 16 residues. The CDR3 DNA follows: TGTGCCAGCTCACCAAAGATAGCGGGAGGGCCGAGTGAGCAGTACTTC. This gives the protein CASSPKIAGGPSEQYF.

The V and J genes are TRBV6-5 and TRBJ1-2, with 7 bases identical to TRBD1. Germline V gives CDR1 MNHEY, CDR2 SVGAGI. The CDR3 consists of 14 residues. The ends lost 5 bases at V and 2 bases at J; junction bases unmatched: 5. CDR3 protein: CASSRGTVNYGYTF. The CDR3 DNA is TGTGCCAGCAGTCGTGGGACAGTCAACTATGGCTACACCTTC.

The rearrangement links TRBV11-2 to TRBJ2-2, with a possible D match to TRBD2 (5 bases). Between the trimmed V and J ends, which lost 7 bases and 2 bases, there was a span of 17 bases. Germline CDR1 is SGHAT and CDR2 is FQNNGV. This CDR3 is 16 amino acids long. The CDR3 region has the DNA TGTGCCAGCACCCCGACCCGGGAACTTAACACCGGGGAGCTGTTTTTT. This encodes CASTPTRELNTGELFF. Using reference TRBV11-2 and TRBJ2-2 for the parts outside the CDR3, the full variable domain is EAGVAQSPRYKIIEKRQSVAFWCNPISGHATLYWYQQILGQGPKLLIQFQNNGVVDDSQLPKDRFSAERLKGVDSTLKIQPAKLEDSAVYLCASTPTRELNTGELFFGEGSRLTVL.

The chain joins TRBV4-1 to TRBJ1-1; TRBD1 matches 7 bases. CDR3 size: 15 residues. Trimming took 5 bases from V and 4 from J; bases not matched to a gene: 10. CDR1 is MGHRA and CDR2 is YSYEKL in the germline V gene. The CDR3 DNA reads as TGCGCCAGCAGCTACAGGGGTGTCGGTGGCACTGAAGCTTTCTTT. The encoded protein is CASSYRGVGGTEAFF.

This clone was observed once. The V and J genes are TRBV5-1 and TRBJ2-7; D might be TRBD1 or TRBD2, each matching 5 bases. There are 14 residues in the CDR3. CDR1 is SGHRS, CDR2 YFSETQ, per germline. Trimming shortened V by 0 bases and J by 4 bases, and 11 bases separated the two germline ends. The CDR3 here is CASSLGDDRYEQYF. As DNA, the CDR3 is TGCGCCAGCAGCTTGGGGGACGATAGATACGAGCAGTACTTC.

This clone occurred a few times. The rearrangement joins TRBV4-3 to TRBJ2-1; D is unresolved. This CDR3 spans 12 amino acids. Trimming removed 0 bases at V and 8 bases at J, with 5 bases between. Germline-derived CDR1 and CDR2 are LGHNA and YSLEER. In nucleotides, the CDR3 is TGCGCCAGCAGCCAAGATAGATATGAGCAGTTCTTC. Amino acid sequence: CASSQDRYEQFF.

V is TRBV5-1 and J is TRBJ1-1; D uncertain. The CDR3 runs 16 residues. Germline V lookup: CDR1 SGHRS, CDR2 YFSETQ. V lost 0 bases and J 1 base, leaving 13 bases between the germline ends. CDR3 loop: CASSLGGTASNTEAFF. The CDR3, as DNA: TGCGCCAGCAGCTTGGGAGGTACAGCCTCGAACACTGAAGCTTTCTTT.

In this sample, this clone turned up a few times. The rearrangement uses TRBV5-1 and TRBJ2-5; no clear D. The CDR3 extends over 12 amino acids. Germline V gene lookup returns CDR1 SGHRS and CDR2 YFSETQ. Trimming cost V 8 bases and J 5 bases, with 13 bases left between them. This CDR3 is CASGGELETQYF. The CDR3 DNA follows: TGCGCCAGTGGCGGTGAATTGGAGACCCAGTACTTC.

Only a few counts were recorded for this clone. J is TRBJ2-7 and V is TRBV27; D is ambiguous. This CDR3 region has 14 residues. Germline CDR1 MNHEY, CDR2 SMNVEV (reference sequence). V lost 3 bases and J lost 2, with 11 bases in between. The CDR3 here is CASSFFSGPYEQYF. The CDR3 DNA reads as TGTGCCAGCAGTTTCTTCAGTGGACCCTACGAGCAGTACTTC.

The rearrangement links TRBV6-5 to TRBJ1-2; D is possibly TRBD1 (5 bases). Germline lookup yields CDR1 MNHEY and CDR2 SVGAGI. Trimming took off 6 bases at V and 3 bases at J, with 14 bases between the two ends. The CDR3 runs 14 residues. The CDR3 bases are TGTGCCAGCAGCCCTACAACAGGTTACTATGGCTACACCTTC. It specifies CASSPTTGYYGYTF.

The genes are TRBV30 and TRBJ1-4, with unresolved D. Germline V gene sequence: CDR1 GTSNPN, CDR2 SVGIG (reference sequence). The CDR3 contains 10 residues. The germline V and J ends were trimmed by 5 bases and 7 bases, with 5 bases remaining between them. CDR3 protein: CAWVPEKLFF. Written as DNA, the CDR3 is TGTGCCTGGGTCCCTGAAAAACTGTTTTTT.

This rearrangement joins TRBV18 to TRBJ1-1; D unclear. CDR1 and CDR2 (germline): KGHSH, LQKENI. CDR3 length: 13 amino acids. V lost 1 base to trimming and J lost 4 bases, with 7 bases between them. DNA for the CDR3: TGTGCCAGCTCACCACAGGGCGCCACTGAAGCTTTCTTT. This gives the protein CASSPQGATEAFF.

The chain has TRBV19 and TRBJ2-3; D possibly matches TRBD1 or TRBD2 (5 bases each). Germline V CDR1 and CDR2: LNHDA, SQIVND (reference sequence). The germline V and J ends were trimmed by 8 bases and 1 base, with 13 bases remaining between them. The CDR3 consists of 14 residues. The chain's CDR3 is CASEPGARTDTQYF. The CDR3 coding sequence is TGTGCCAGTGAACCCGGGGCCCGCACAGATACGCAGTATTTT. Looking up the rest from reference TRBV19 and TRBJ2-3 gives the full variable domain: DGGITQSPKYLFRKEGQNVTLSCEQNLNHDAMYWYRQDPGQGLRLIYYSQIVNDFQKGDIAEGYSVSREKKESFPLTVTSAQKNPTAFYLCASEPGARTDTQYFGPGTRLTVL.

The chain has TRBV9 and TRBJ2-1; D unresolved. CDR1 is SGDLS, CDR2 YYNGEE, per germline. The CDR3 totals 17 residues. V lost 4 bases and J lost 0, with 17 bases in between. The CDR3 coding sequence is TGTGCCAGCAGCCCCTACTTGGGTTGGAGCTCCTACAATGAGCAGTTCTTC. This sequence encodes CASSPYLGWSSYNEQFF.

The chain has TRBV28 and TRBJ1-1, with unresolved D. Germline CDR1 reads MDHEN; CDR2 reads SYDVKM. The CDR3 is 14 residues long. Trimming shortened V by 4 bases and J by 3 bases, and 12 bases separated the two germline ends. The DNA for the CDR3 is TGTGCCAGCAGTTGGGTTTCCGGGTACACTGAAGCTTTCTTT. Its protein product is CASSWVSGYTEAFF. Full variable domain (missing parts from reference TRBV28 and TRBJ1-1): DVKVTQSSRYLVKRTGEKVFLECVQDMDHENMFWYRQDPGLGLRLIYFSYDVKMKEKGDIPEGYSVSREKKERFSLILESASTNQTSMYLCASSWVSGYTEAFFGQGTRLTVV.